This T cell receptor beta chain was found in a study of blood T cell repertoires in COVID-19. V was trimmed by 2 bases and J by 6 bases, leaving 16 bases between them. Germline CDR1 reads GTSNPN; CDR2 reads SVGIG (reference sequence). CDR3 length: 14 amino acids. In the source study's methods: How many nucleated cells were present was estimated from reference gene primer amplification. Repertoires were generated with immunoSEQ multiplex PCR, while TCRdb's copy carries only in-frame clones and drops some. The DNA was the basis for D and trimming; V, J and clone size are from that table. The table lists 140,000 to 150,000 clones, 80% of them singletons.

The sample comprised peripheral blood. The rearrangement links TRBV30 to TRBJ1-1, with D possibly matching TRBD1 (6 bases). The receptor was isolated from a man aged 55 to 70 with active or convalescent COVID-19. DNA of the CDR3: TGTGCCTGGAGTAAGGGGTGGACAGTCTCTGAAGCTTTCTTT. It codes for CAWSKGWTVSEAFF.